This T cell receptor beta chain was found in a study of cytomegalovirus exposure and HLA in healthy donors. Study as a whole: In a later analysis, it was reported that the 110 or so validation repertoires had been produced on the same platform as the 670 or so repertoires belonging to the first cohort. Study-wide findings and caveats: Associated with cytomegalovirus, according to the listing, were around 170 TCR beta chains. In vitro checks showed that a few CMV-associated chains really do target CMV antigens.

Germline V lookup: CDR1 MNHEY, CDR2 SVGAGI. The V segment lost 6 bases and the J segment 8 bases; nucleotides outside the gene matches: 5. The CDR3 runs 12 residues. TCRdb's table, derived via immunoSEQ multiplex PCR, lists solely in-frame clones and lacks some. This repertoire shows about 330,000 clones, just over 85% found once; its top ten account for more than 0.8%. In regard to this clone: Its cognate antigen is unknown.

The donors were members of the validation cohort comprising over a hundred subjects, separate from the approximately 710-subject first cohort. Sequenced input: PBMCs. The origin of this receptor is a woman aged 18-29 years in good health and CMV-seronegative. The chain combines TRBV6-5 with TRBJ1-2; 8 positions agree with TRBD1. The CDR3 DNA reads TGTGCCAGCAGGCAGGGGGCGGAAGGCTACACCTTC. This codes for CASRQGAEGYTF.